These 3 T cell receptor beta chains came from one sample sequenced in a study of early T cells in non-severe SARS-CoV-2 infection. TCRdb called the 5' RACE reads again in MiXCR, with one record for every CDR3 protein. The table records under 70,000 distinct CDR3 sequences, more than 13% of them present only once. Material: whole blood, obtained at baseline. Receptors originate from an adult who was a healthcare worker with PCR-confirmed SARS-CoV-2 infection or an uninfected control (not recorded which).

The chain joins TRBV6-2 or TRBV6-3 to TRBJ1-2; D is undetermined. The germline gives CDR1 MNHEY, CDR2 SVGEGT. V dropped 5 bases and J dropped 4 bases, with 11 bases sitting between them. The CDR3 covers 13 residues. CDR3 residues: CASSLLNSYGYTF. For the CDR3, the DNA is TGTGCCAGCAGTCTCCTCAACAGCTATGGCTACACCTTC.

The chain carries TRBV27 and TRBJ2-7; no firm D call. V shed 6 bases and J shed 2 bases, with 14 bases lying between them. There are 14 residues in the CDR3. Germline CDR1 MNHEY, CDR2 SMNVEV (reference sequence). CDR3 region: CASRRPWQTYEQYF. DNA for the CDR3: TGTGCCAGCAGAAGACCCTGGCAAACCTACGAGCAGTACTTC.

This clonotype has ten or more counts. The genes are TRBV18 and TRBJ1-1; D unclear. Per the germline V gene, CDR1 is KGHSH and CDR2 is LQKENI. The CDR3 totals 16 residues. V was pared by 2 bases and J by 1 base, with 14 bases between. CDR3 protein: CASSPTVSMRNTEAFF. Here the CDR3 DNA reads TGTGCCAGCTCACCAACGGTTAGTATGAGGAACACTGAAGCTTTCTTT.